Listed here are 13 T cell receptor beta chains from one sample, sequenced in a study of blood T cell repertoires in COVID-19. Repertoires were generated with immunoSEQ multiplex PCR, while TCRdb's copy carries only in-frame clones and drops some. Of about 220,000 clones listed, about 87% are singletons. The sequencing input was PBMCs or T cells enriched from blood (not recorded which). Receptors originate from a woman younger than 45 who had recovered from COVID-19.

The chain is built from TRBV5-5 and TRBJ2-6; TRBD1 agrees at 11 bases. The CDR3 spans 17 residues. With 2 bases clipped from V and 0 bases from J, the junction kept 1 base outside the gene matches. CDR1 is SGHKS and CDR2 is YYEKEE in the germline V gene (reference sequence). In DNA form, the CDR3 reads TGTGCCAGCAGCTTCGGGACAGGGGGCTCTGGGGCCAACGTCCTGACTTTC. Its translation is CASSFGTGGSGANVLTF.

The chain links TRBV27 to TRBJ1-1; D is ambiguous. CDR1 and CDR2 (germline): MNHEY, SMNVEV (reference sequence). Trimming shortened V by 4 bases and J by 5 bases, and 11 bases separated the two germline ends. The CDR3 covers 13 residues. CDR3 nucleotide sequence: TGTGCCAGCAGTTGGAGGGCGGGTACTGAAGCTTTCTTT. Translated, it gives CASSWRAGTEAFF.

This chain uses TRBV13 with TRBJ1-5; tentative D call: TRBD1 (5 bases). CDR3 length equals 14 residues. From germline, CDR1 is PRHDT and CDR2 FYEKMQ (reference sequence). V gave up 0 bases and J gave up 7 bases, with 10 bases separating them. The CDR3: CASSLGGARQPQHF. CDR3 nucleotide sequence: TGTGCCAGCAGCTTAGGTGGGGCCCGGCAGCCCCAGCATTTT.

The chain couples TRBV4-2 to TRBJ2-3, with 7 bases identical to TRBD2. V lost 2 bases to trimming and J lost 4 bases; unmatched junction nucleotides: 6. Per germline, CDR1 LGHNA and CDR2 YNFKEQ. The CDR3 is made up of 15 amino acids. The CDR3 coding sequence is TGTGCCAGCAGCCAAAGGGCGGGGGTTTCAGATACGCAGTATTTT. Residues: CASSQRAGVSDTQYF.

This chain connects TRBV27 to TRBJ2-7, with 7 nucleotides matching TRBD1. The CDR3 extends over 15 amino acids. Per germline, CDR1 MNHEY and CDR2 SMNVEV (reference sequence). J gave up 2 bases and V 1 base, and 5 bases lay outside the gene matches. The CDR3 reads CASSLFRDRAYEQYF. DNA for the CDR3: TGTGCCAGCAGTTTATTTCGGGACAGAGCCTACGAGCAGTACTTC.

This chain uses TRBV18 with TRBJ1-6; maybe TRBD1 (6 bases). V was cut by 2 bases and J by 10 bases, with 15 bases left in between. The germline V gene encodes CDR1 KGHSH and CDR2 LQKENI. This CDR3 is 15 amino acids long. CDR3: CASSPETGWGSPLHF. CDR3 coding DNA: TGTGCCAGCTCACCAGAGACAGGCTGGGGATCACCCCTCCACTTT.

This sequence joins TRBV14 and TRBJ2-7; D is undetermined. The CDR3 contains 13 residues. V lost 0 bases and J 7 bases, leaving 10 bases between the germline ends. Germline V gene lookup returns CDR1 SGHDN and CDR2 FVKESK. The CDR3 DNA sequence: TGTGCCAGCAGCCAAGAAAGTGGGCGTGAGCAGTACTTC. Its protein product is CASSQESGREQYF. Supplemented by reference TRBV14 and TRBJ2-7, the full variable domain reads EAGVTQFPSHSVIEKGQTVTLRCDPISGHDNLYWYRRVMGKEIKFLLHFVKESKQDESGMPNNRFLAERTGGTYSTLKVQPAELEDSGVYFCASSQESGREQYFGPGTRLTVT.

The chain couples TRBV10-3 to TRBJ1-2, with TRBD1 as a possible D gene (6 bases). V was clipped by 0 bases and J by 4 bases, with 9 bases between them. Looked up from germline, CDR1 is ENHRY and CDR2 is SYGVKD. The CDR3 has 14 amino acids. The CDR3 sequence: CAISESYRAYGYTF. The CDR3 coding sequence is TGTGCCATCAGTGAGTCTTACAGGGCCTATGGCTACACCTTC.

The chain is built from TRBV2 and TRBJ1-5; a possible D gene is TRBD1 (5 bases). Germline V gene sequence: CDR1 SNHLY, CDR2 FYNNEI. This CDR3 region has 14 residues. V lost 2 bases to trimming and J lost 4 bases, with 9 bases between them. The CDR3 DNA sequence: TGTGCCAGCAGTGAATCTGGGGGGAATCAGCCCCAGCATTTT. Translated, it gives CASSESGGNQPQHF.

This rearrangement joins TRBV5-3 to TRBJ2-1; TRBD1 agrees at 8 bases. TRBV5-3 is an ORF; its function is uncertain. The CDR3 runs 12 residues. The V gene end was trimmed by 1 base and the J gene end by 16 bases; junction bases not matched to a gene: 7. CDR3 sequence reads: CARSLWDRWLFF. Written as DNA, the CDR3 is TGTGCCAGAAGCTTGTGGGACAGGTGGCTTTTCTTC.

This sequence joins TRBV4-3 and TRBJ1-4, with 10 bases identical to TRBD1. V lost 0 bases, J lost 12 bases, and 10 bases stayed unmatched. The CDR3 length is 16 residues. Germline lookup yields CDR1 LGHNA and CDR2 YSLEER. The CDR3 sequence is CASSQDGTGVSGELFF. CDR3 bases: TGCGCCAGCAGCCAAGATGGGACAGGGGTTAGCGGGGAACTGTTTTTT.

The rearrangement uses TRBV20-1 and TRBJ1-1; TRBD1 matches 9 bases. Trimming cost V 3 bases and J 4 bases; bases outside gene matches: 9. The CDR3 is 15 residues long. CDR1 DFQATT and CDR2 SNEGSKA come from the germline V gene (reference sequence). CDR3 in amino acids: CSASPNTGGITEAFF. CDR3 in DNA: TGCAGTGCTAGTCCGAATACAGGGGGCATCACTGAAGCTTTCTTT.

This clone was seen a single time. This chain links TRBV12-3 or TRBV12-4 with TRBJ1-2; TRBD1 might be the D (5 bases). V was clipped by 6 bases and J by 8 bases, with 16 bases between them. This CDR3 has 13 residues. The CDR3 protein is CASSPMRDAGYTF. The CDR3 DNA reads TGTGCCAGCAGCCCGATGCGGGACGCCGGCTACACCTTC.